This T cell receptor beta chain was identified during a study of blood T cell repertoires in COVID-19. Study-wide context: PBMCs, B-cell-depleted T cells, or T cells provided the cDNA or gDNA that made up the material.

In the original workflow: Amplified reference gene primers provided the basis for estimating nucleated cell counts. Sequencing used immunoSEQ multiplex PCR; TCRdb keeps in-frame clones, though not all of them. D and trimming were read from the DNA, whereas the V and J calls and clone size are those reported in that table. The profile shows 100,000 to 150,000 clones, roughly 83% of them singletons. Germline lookup yields CDR1 MGHRA and CDR2 YSYEKL. The CDR3 is made up of 15 amino acids. V was pared by 3 bases and J by 1 base, with 4 bases of the junction left unmatched. This chain links TRBV4-1 with TRBJ1-1; 8 bases are a match to TRBD1. The TCR sequence derives from a woman between 45 and 60 years old with acute or convalescent COVID-19. The sequenced sample was peripheral blood. This CDR3 is CASSQGDRTNTEAFF. The CDR3, as DNA: TGCGCCAGCAGCCAGGGGGACAGGACGAACACTGAAGCTTTCTTT.